This T cell receptor beta chain was profiled in a study of T cells in Graves' hyperthyroidism and ophthalmopathy. Study-wide background: Before treatment of any kind, peripheral blood was taken at initial diagnosis.

This CDR3 comprises 15 residues. Trimming removed 4 bases from V and 7 bases from J; junction bases left unmatched: 7. Germline V lookup: CDR1 KGHDR, CDR2 SFDVKD. RNA transcripts provided the source from which TCR beta CDR3 regions were amplified. In the first-round RT-PCR of the TCR CDR3, the HTBI primer set was used. TCRdb reprocessed the multiplex PCR reads via MiXCR and lists one record per CDR3 protein. The sample consists of around 500,000 distinct CDR3 sequences, around 16% of them appearing once. The source material was blood. The sequence derives from a woman younger than 45 with Graves' ophthalmopathy. The J gene is TRBJ2-7, the V gene TRBV24-1, with 12 bases aligning to TRBD1. The CDR3 bases are TGTGCCACCAGTGACCCCGGGACAGGGGGCTTAGAGCAGTACTTC. Translating it yields CATSDPGTGGLEQYF.